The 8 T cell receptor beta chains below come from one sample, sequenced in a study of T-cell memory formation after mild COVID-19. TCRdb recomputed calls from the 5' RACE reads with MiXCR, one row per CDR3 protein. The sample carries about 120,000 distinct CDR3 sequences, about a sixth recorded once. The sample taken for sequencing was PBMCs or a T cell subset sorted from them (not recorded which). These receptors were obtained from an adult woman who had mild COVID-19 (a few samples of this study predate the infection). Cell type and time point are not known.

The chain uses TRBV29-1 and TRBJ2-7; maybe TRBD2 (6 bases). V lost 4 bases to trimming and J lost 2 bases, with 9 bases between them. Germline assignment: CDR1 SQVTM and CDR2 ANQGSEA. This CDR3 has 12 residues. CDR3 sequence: CSVGSGPYEQYF. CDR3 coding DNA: TGCAGCGTTGGTAGCGGTCCCTACGAGCAGTACTTC.

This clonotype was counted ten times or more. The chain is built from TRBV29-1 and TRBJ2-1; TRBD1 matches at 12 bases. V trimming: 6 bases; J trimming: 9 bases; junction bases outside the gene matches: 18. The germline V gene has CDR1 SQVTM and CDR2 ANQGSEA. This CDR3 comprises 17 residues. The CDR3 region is CSVDHRIGTGGMREQFF. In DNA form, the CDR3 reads TGCAGCGTAGACCACCGGATCGGGACAGGGGGCATGCGTGAGCAGTTCTTC.

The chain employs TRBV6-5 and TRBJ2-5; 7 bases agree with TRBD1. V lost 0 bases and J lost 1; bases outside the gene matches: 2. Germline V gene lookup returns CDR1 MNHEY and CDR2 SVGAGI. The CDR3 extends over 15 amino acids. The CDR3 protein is CASSYSGDSQETQYF. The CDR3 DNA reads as TGTGCCAGCAGTTACTCCGGGGACAGCCAAGAGACCCAGTACTTC.

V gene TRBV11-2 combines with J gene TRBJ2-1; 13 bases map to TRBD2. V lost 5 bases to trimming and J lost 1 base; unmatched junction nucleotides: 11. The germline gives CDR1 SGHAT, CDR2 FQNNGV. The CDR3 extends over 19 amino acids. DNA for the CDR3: TGTGCCAGCAGCCGGCCGGGACTAGCGGGGTACAGGTCCTACAATGAGCAGTTCTTC. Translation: CASSRPGLAGYRSYNEQFF.

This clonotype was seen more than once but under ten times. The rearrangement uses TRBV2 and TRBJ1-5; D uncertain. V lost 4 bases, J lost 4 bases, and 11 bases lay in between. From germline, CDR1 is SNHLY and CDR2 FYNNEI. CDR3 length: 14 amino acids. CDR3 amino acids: CASSGSRKNQPQHF. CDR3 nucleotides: TGTGCCAGCAGTGGTTCACGGAAAAATCAGCCCCAGCATTTT.

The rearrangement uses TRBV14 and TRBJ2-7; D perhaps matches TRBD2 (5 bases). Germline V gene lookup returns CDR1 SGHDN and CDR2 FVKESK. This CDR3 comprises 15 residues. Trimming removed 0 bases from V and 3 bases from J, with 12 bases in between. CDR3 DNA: TGTGCCAGCAGCCAAGAAGGAACAGAGGGCTACGAGCAGTACTTC. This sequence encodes CASSQEGTEGYEQYF.

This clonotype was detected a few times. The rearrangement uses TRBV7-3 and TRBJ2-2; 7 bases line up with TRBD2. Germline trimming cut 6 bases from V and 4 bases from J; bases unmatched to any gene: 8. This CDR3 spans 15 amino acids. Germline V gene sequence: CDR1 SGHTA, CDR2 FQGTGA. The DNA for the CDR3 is TGTGCCAGCAGACGGAGCGGGATGGGCACCGGGGAGCTGTTTTTT. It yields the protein CASRRSGMGTGELFF.

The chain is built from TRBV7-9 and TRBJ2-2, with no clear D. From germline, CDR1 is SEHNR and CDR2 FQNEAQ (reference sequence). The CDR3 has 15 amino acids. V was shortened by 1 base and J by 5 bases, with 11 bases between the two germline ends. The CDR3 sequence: CASSLVGPVTGELFF. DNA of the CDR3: TGTGCCAGCAGCTTAGTAGGGCCAGTTACCGGGGAGCTGTTTTTT.